The TCR beta chain described here comes from a study of cytomegalovirus exposure and HLA in healthy donors (dated 2017 in TCRdb). With respect to the entire study: In an earlier analysis of some 610 of the donors, approximately 260 Gb of sequence data and approximately 100 million unique TCR beta sequences from some 170 million T cells were reported. In a later analysis, previously published TCR beta repertoires from some 640 donors were re-analyzed and high-resolution HLA genotyping was added so that TCR occurrence patterns could be studied. HLA typing covered class I and class II loci at four-digit resolution. An earlier analysis of 500 to 750 of the donors applied high-throughput TCR beta sequencing to assess whether each TCR beta V gene segment acted as functional or pseudogenic. Typing coverage differed by locus: A, B, C, DRB1 and DQB1 were typed in about 620-640 donors, DQA1 in about 510, DPA1 in 600 to 610, and DPB1 in roughly 470. The genetic ancestry cluster associated with self-reported Caucasian donors included 70% to 85% of the roughly 400 genotyped donors. A later genetic analysis took genome-wide SNP genotypes for about 55% of the 666 donors and used that subset as a discovery cohort. Besides the first cohort of around 700 subjects, a separate validation cohort made up of 90 to 150 different subjects was used. Donor age, sex, ethnicity and CMV serostatus were collected together with the repertoire data. An early release that covered several hundred HLA-typed donors contained approximately 300 gigabases of sequencing data and tens of millions of unique TCR sequences. All discovery cohort repertoires had been generated using a single sequencing platform. The aim of the study was to test whether cataloging public T cell receptors could identify signatures of past pathogen exposure. The T cell repertoires of about 700 subjects were profiled by immunosequencing and related to cytomegalovirus serostatus. Because of strong linkage in the cohort, four or five DR-DQ haplotypes were treated as single units for association and clustering. On average, about 200,000 unique TCR beta nucleotide sequences were sequenced per donor among about 400 genotyped donors of the cohort, with roughly 19% of those sequences being non-productive. To predict cytomegalovirus infection status, the study combined high-throughput TCR immunosequencing, statistical association of individual TCRs with disease status, and machine learning. Rather than using new phenotypic data, the later analysis identified candidate immune exposures from TCR beta sequences and from how often those sequences occurred across donors.

On this clone: Its antigen is not yet known. Base qualities are not provided; no much larger clone lies one nucleotide away. Other DNA sequences from this sample encode an identical CDR3 as well.

The cohort was made up of 650 to 700 healthy bone marrow donors. All cohort members were sampled while nominally healthy, although unrecorded immune exposures were likely present. The donor was CMV seropositive and belonged to the group of about 290 seropositive cohort members. A peripheral blood sample was provided by each donor, and peripheral blood mononuclear cells were used for TCR beta sequencing. The Qiagen DNeasy Blood Extraction Kit was used to extract genomic DNA from the blood cell samples. The CDR3 contains 13 residues, cysteine and phenylalanine counted. Here the CDR3 DNA is all that survives: 39 bases in frame from base 1. The germline V gene encodes CDR1 SGDLS and CDR2 YYNGEE. The junction carries 3 bases between V and J, which are trimmed by 0 bases and 3 bases respectively. Receptor amplification or capture employed the immunoSEQ multiplex PCR assay. A mixture of 60 forward primers for TCR Vbeta segments and 13 reverse primers for TCR Jbeta segments was used in the multiplex PCR. The CDR3 region of rearranged TCR beta genes was amplified from genomic DNA with a multiplex PCR assay. On the Illumina HiSeq System, the amplified TCR beta libraries were sequenced as 87-base-pair reads. In the authors' own workflow: A later analysis counted approximately 84 million unique TCR beta chains across the 600 to 850 repertoires, and about 10 million of these chains were shared by at least two donors. Raw reads were error-corrected and collapsed into unique sequences by a nearest-neighbor algorithm in which closely related sequences were merged to remove PCR and sequencing errors. V, D and J gene segments were assigned by aligning CDR3 sequences to IMGT reference sequences. Each retained sequence needed at least a six-nucleotide match to both a V gene segment and a J gene segment. Rearrangements were called productive when the CDR3 lacked stop codons and stayed in frame with V and J; all others were non-productive. CDR3 was defined by IMGT convention, running from the second conserved V-encoded cysteine to the conserved J-encoded phenylalanine. In an earlier analysis of more than 550 of the donors, sequences lacking an unambiguous match to a single V gene segment were excluded. In an earlier analysis of 587 of the donors, V segments were called functional above 56.7% productive rearrangements and were called segregating when the between-donor standard deviation exceeded 5%. A statistical classification framework was developed to diagnose cytomegalovirus status using the catalog of TCR beta chain sequences. A later analysis assigned V and J genes by comparing TCR nucleotide sequences with IMGT/GENE-DB human TR gene sequences. A later analysis assigned CDR3 sequences and most-parsimonious VDJ recombination scenarios with the TCRdist pipeline. A later analysis defined each TCR beta chain by its CDR3 amino acid sequence plus V-gene family, and excluded reads lacking a unique V-gene family. A later analysis removed 592 highly shared, low-generation-probability nucleotide sequences to deal with suspected cross-contamination and a sequencing artifact. A later analysis calculated a clonal expansion index for each public chain from normalized within-repertoire ranks of inferred template counts. In a later analysis, generation probabilities were computed using a VDJ recombination model fitted to out-of-frame rearrangements, and the results were checked against IGoR. In a later analysis, hypergeometric tests were used to score TCR-TCR, TCR-HLA and TCR-CMV co-occurrence, with a repertoire-size bias correction applied to TCR pairs. To estimate false discovery rates, a later analysis permuted the HLA or CMV assignments 20 times. In a later analysis, co-occurring TCRs were grouped with DBSCAN, and TCRdist sequence similarity was added when clustering was performed within HLA-allele-positive subsets. Repertoires with fewer than 30,000 or more than 120,000 public chains, plus five repertoires with anomalous nucleotide sharing, were excluded from co-occurrence clustering. This immuneACCESS table, as held by TCRdb, lists in-frame sequences with V and J called but not all clones. Of the missing ones, under half trace to an unresolved V gene in checked studies; the others have no known cause. Clone size and the V and J calls come from that table; the DNA yielded D and trimming. For this sample the table gives about 140,000 clones, of which around 80% were detected only once. 1.8% of the sample rests with the top ten.

Study-level results and caveats: Correlated functional status among segregating V segments might be attributable to linkage disequilibrium, but an unknown experimental factor could not be ruled out. This cohort had only TCR beta chains sequenced, and the lack of alpha or paired-chain data limited which features could be detected. According to a later analysis, parvovirus B19, influenza, CMV and Epstein-Barr virus appeared linked to several top co-occurrence clusters. A cluster of highly shared sequence variants was judged likely to be a technical artifact of the sequencing pipeline. The authors suggested that the approach could potentially be generalized to other disease states and immunological phenotypes. Immune exposure information for the cohort was limited to CMV serostatus. In both the original and validation cohorts, the classifier was reported to diagnose cytomegalovirus status with high specificity and sensitivity. Most CMV-associated TCR beta chains appeared to be HLA-restricted in a later analysis, and the HLA associations seemed to be driven largely by CMV exposure. Compared with the roughly 700-donor mean, donors in an Asian-associated ancestry cluster had fewer N-insertions in productive TCRs, according to a later genetic analysis. An association between a missense DCLRE1C variant and V-gene and J-gene trimming of TCR beta chains was found in a later genetic analysis and replicated in an independent cohort. Because some donors lacked HLA typing at each locus, the association tests relied only on the typed subset. When HLA alleles, especially DR and DQ, strongly co-occurred, TCR associations were difficult to assign to individual alleles. A later analysis found that HLA-associated TCR beta chains were more clonally expanded and had lower generation probabilities than equally common non-associated chains. A few of the identified cytomegalovirus-associated TCR beta chains were confirmed in vitro to be specific for cytomegalovirus antigens. Presence/absence analyses assumed roughly uniform sequencing depth across donors, an assumption that may not hold. Most TCR sequences were seen in very few donors, while some public TCRs were found in many individuals. Some IMGT-functional V segments, including TRBV6-2 and TRBV6-3, could not be distinguished by the 87-base-pair reads and were therefore excluded. Because counts were too low, about 18 rarely observed V segments, including chromosome 9 orphons, were excluded from the earlier analysis of several hundred of the donors. In a later analysis, TCR association rates were found to vary across HLA loci, with the most associated TCRs seen for DRB1 alleles and the fewest for HLA-C alleles. In an earlier analysis of approximately 590 of the donors, most TCR beta V segments appeared in productive rearrangements about 90% or about 30% of the time, broadly matching IMGT annotations. In the study, approximately 160 TCR beta chains were listed as associated with cytomegalovirus. A further reported finding was that TCR beta sequences accurately predicted the HLA-A and HLA-B alleles for most subjects in the first cohort. Specific HLA alleles were associated with around 18,000 TCR beta sequences at a false discovery rate of 0.05 in a later analysis.

This TCR derives from a female donor in good health and CMV-seropositive. Here the chain combines TRBV9 and TRBJ2-2; no D gene can be assigned with confidence. Material: PBMCs. The DNA sequence follows: TGTGCCAGCAGCGTAGCCGACACCGGGGAGCTGTTTTTT. Its translation is CASSVADTGELFF. When the CDR3 is completed using the reference TRBV9 and TRBJ2-2 genes on either side, the full variable domain is DSGVTQTPKHLITATGQRVTLRCSPRSGDLSVYWYQQSLDQGLQFLIQYYNGEERAKGNILERFSAQQFPDLHSELNLSSLELGDSALYFCASSVADTGELFFGEGSRLTVL.